Each of the 30 T cell receptor beta chains below was sequenced from the same sample in a study of T cells in Graves' hyperthyroidism and ophthalmopathy. It was RNA transcripts that yielded the amplified TCR beta CDR3 regions. Carried out on the TCR CDR3, a first-round RT-PCR used the HTBI primer set. TCRdb re-analysed the multiplex PCR reads in MiXCR, keeping a single row per CDR3 protein. The sample contains fewer than 450,000 distinct CDR3 sequences, about 15% of which appear only once. Sequenced input: blood. The receptors originated from a woman in her twenties or thirties with Graves' hyperthyroidism that later progressed to Graves' ophthalmopathy.

This clonotype was found many times. The rearrangement uses TRBV10-1 and TRBJ1-1; D unclear. The CDR3 is 14 amino acids. Germline V gene data show CDR1 as WNHNN and CDR2 as SYGVQD (reference sequence). The germline V and J ends were trimmed by 5 bases and 7 bases, with 17 bases remaining between them. CDR3: CASSPGNGRDEAFF. The DNA for the CDR3 is TGCGCCAGCAGTCCGGGAAACGGGCGGGATGAAGCTTTCTTT.

This clonotype was counted a single time. The chain employs TRBV2 and TRBJ2-1; TRBD2 matches 7 bases. The CDR3 has 18 amino acids. Germline values: CDR1 SNHLY, CDR2 FYNNEI. V lost 7 bases, J lost 4 bases, and 19 bases stayed unmatched. The CDR3 DNA reads TGTGCCAGCATTTCTGGACTAGGCGGCAACGAGGGATACAATGAGCAGTTCTTC. Translated, it gives CASISGLGGNEGYNEQFF.

This clonotype was counted between two and nine times. The V gene is TRBV9, the J gene TRBJ1-5, with TRBD1 identical over 7 bases. V was pared by 3 bases and J by 4 bases, with 4 bases of the junction left unmatched. CDR3 size: 14 residues. CDR1 is SGDLS and CDR2 is YYNGEE in the germline V gene. The CDR3 is CASSAGTVNQPQHF. CDR3 nucleotides: TGTGCCAGCAGCGCGGGGACAGTGAATCAGCCCCAGCATTTT.

This clonotype showed up many times. The chain couples TRBV18 to TRBJ2-5; D is perhaps TRBD2 (6 bases). Trimming removed 6 bases from V and 0 bases from J, with 11 bases in between. CDR1 and CDR2 (germline): KGHSH, LQKENI. CDR3 length: 14 residues. The CDR3 region is CASSGGANQETQYF. Here the CDR3 DNA reads TGTGCCAGCTCGGGCGGGGCTAACCAAGAGACCCAGTACTTC.

The V call is TRBV9, the J call TRBJ1-1; D ambiguous. Germline CDR1 reads SGDLS; CDR2 reads YYNGEE. CDR3 length equals 13 residues. Trimming took 1 base from V and 5 from J, leaving 9 bases between them. CDR3 sequence: CASSVLGVTEAFF. Here the CDR3 DNA reads TGTGCCAGCAGCGTATTAGGAGTGACTGAAGCTTTCTTT.

The V gene is TRBV19, the J gene TRBJ2-7; D perhaps matches TRBD1 (7 bases). This CDR3 is built from 14 residues. Trimming stripped 4 bases from V and 4 bases from J, with 14 bases between. Germline V gives CDR1 LNHDA, CDR2 SQIVND (reference sequence). This CDR3 is CASSTPQGRYEQYF. The CDR3 DNA reads TGTGCCAGTAGTACCCCACAGGGGAGGTACGAGCAGTACTTC.

This clonotype was counted many times. For the CDR3, the DNA is TGTGCCAGCAGCTACGCCGGGGTTGGGAATGAGCAGTTCTTC. It yields the protein CASSYAGVGNEQFF. The chain couples TRBV7-2 to TRBJ2-1, with D tentatively TRBD2 (5 bases). The CDR3 is 14 amino acids. Trimming took off 4 bases at V and 7 bases at J, with 14 bases between the two ends. Germline V CDR1 and CDR2: SGHTA, FQGNSA.

The V and J genes are TRBV19 and TRBJ2-1, with a possible D match to TRBD1 (6 bases). Per germline, CDR1 LNHDA and CDR2 SQIVND (reference sequence). V lost 5 bases to trimming and J lost 7 bases, with 15 bases between them. This CDR3 has 14 residues. The CDR3 here is CASSGWTDRNEQFF. CDR3 nucleotides: TGTGCCAGTAGTGGGTGGACAGACCGGAATGAGCAGTTCTTC.

The sample holds a few counts of this clonotype. A read error may account for a junction end that differs from germline. The genes are TRBV11-2 and TRBJ2-2; 9 nucleotides align to TRBD1. This CDR3 spans 16 amino acids. The V gene's germline CDR1 is SGHAT and CDR2 FQNNGV. Here the CDR3 reads CASGLDQGQGFRELFF. The CDR3 DNA is TGTGCCAGCGGCTTAGATCAGGGACAGGGCTTCCGGGAGCTGTTTTTT.

With respect to this clonotype: A much larger clone differs by one base, so this may be a read error. This chain uses TRBV24-1 with TRBJ2-1, with D perhaps matching TRBD2 (5 bases). Germline V gives CDR1 KGHDR, CDR2 SFDVKD. This CDR3 comprises 18 residues. The DNA of the CDR3 is TGTGCCACCAGTGACCCGACTAAGCTGGCGAGCTCCTACAATGGGCAGTTCTTC. Its protein is CATSDPTKLASSYNGQFF.

This chain links TRBV29-1 with TRBJ1-2; TRBD1 matches at 8 bases. J gave up 3 bases and V 6 bases, and 6 bases lay outside the gene matches. Per the germline V gene, CDR1 is SQVTM and CDR2 is ANQGSEA. The CDR3 sequence is 13 residues long. The DNA of the CDR3 is TGCAGCGTGGCCACGACAGGGGACTATGGCTACACCTTC. It yields the protein CSVATTGDYGYTF.

V is TRBV28 and J is TRBJ2-1, with D perhaps TRBD2 (6 bases). Germline V lookup: CDR1 MDHEN, CDR2 SYDVKM. The CDR3 totals 15 residues. Trimming cost V 7 bases and J 4 bases, with 17 bases left between them. CDR3 DNA: TGTGCCAGCACGACAGCCGGGAGTAGGTACAATGAGCAGTTCTTC. Translating gives CASTTAGSRYNEQFF.

Comment on this clonotype: A single base separates this from a much larger clone, so it may be a read error. The chain links TRBV28 to TRBJ2-1; 11 bases align to TRBD1. The end of the DNA is better explained by TRBJ2-7, so the J call may be wrong. CDR3 size: 15 residues. Germline V lookup: CDR1 MDHEN, CDR2 SYDVKM. Here the CDR3 DNA reads TGTGCCAGCAGTAACGGACAGGGGGCGCGCAATGAGCAGTACTTC. This sequence encodes CASSNGQGARNEQYF.

Comments on this clonotype: Because it lacks the conserved phenylalanine or tryptophan at the end, this CDR3 is likely a read error. The V gene is TRBV20-1, the J gene TRBJ2-3, with D tentatively TRBD2 (5 bases). Germline assignment: CDR1 DFQATT and CDR2 SNEGSKA (reference sequence). This CDR3 contains 13 residues. V dropped 3 bases and J dropped 0 bases, with 7 bases sitting between them. CDR3 DNA: TGCAGTGCTAGGACTACGAGCACAGATACGCAGTATCTT. Its protein product is CSARTTSTDTQYL.

This clonotype was counted ten times or more. The chain combines TRBV2 with TRBJ1-5, with TRBD1 matching 7 bases. The V segment lost 6 bases and the J segment 5 bases; nucleotides outside the gene matches: 7. The CDR3 has 14 amino acids. The germline gives CDR1 SNHLY, CDR2 FYNNEI. The CDR3 region has the DNA TGTGCCAGCAGAGCGAACAGGGGCGATCAGCCCCAGCATTTT. Protein sequence: CASRANRGDQPQHF.

This clonotype came up many times. This chain joins TRBV6-5 and TRBJ2-3, with D perhaps assigned TRBD1 or TRBD2 (5 bases each). Trimming cost V 2 bases and J 2 bases, with 8 bases left between them. CDR3 size: 14 residues. The germline V gene encodes CDR1 MNHEY and CDR2 SVGAGI. The CDR3: CASSYGTFTDTQYF. CDR3 bases: TGTGCCAGCAGTTACGGGACGTTCACAGATACGCAGTATTTT.

This clonotype appeared a few times. The J gene is TRBJ2-1, the V gene TRBV20-1, with 7 bases identical to TRBD2. The germline CDR1 and CDR2 sequences are DFQATT and SNEGSKA (reference sequence). V shed 0 bases and J 1 base; nucleotides not matched to a gene: 18. The CDR3 contains 20 residues. The CDR3: CSARDGPTGTMASSYNEQFF. Written as DNA, the CDR3 is TGCAGTGCTAGAGATGGCCCCACCGGGACTATGGCATCTTCCTACAATGAGCAGTTCTTC.

Turning to this clonotype: A much larger clone sits a single nucleotide away, making a read error possible. The V and J genes are TRBV5-1 and TRBJ2-2; perhaps TRBD2 as D (7 bases). Trimming stripped 2 bases from V and 2 bases from J, with 16 bases between. Germline CDR1 SGHRS, CDR2 YFSETQ. The CDR3 covers 17 residues. In DNA, the CDR3 is TGCGCCAGCAGCTTAAGGGGGAGGGCCTACAACACCGGGGAGCTGTTTTTT. It translates to CASSLRGRAYNTGELFF. Filled out from reference TRBV5-1 and TRBJ2-2, the complete variable domain reads KAGVTQTPRYLIKTRGQQVTLSCSPISGHRSVSWYQQTPGQGLQFLFEYFSETQRNKGNFPGRFSGRQFSNSRSEMNVSTLELGDSALYLCASSLRGRAYNTGELFFGEGSRLTVL.

This clonotype was seen a single time. The chain carries TRBV3-1 and TRBJ2-2; tentative D call: TRBD2 (5 bases). The CDR3 loop spans 18 amino acids. V lost 0 bases and J 4 bases, leaving 18 bases between the germline ends. Germline V gene data show CDR1 as LGHDT and CDR2 as YNNKEL (reference sequence). The chain's CDR3 is CASSQDHGLSVVTGELFF. CDR3 DNA: TGTGCCAGCAGCCAAGATCACGGGCTTAGCGTAGTCACCGGGGAGCTGTTTTTT.

This clonotype has ten or more counts. The gene calls are TRBV11-2 and TRBJ2-7; 10 bases line up with TRBD2. Trimming removed 8 bases from V and 2 bases from J; junction bases left unmatched: 21. The CDR3 totals 19 residues. CDR1 SGHAT and CDR2 FQNNGV come from the germline V gene. In DNA, the CDR3 is TGTGCCAGCGCCCGCCCACGACTAGCGGGTACGGCAAGCACCTACGAGCAGTACTTC. It translates to CASARPRLAGTASTYEQYF.

The V gene is TRBV29-1, the J gene TRBJ2-2; D gene uncertain. The CDR3 sequence is 14 residues long. V was cut by 5 bases and J by 3 bases, with 13 bases left in between. Per germline, CDR1 SQVTM and CDR2 ANQGSEA. The CDR3 loop reads CSVYVTGHTGELFF. The CDR3 nucleotides are TGCAGCGTTTATGTGACTGGGCACACCGGGGAGCTGTTTTTT.

This clonotype was found many times. The chain has TRBV5-1 and TRBJ1-1; D unresolved. Germline CDR1 SGHRS, CDR2 YFSETQ. CDR3 length: 14 amino acids. Trimming shortened V by 1 base and J by 1 base, and 8 bases separated the two germline ends. The CDR3 DNA sequence: TGCGCCAGCAGCTTGTTTGGGGAGAACACTGAAGCTTTCTTT. Its translation is CASSLFGENTEAFF. Supplemented by reference TRBV5-1 and TRBJ1-1, the full variable domain reads KAGVTQTPRYLIKTRGQQVTLSCSPISGHRSVSWYQQTPGQGLQFLFEYFSETQRNKGNFPGRFSGRQFSNSRSEMNVSTLELGDSALYLCASSLFGENTEAFFGQGTRLTVV.

This clonotype was seen ten or more times. The J gene is TRBJ2-5, the V gene TRBV20-1, with 10 bases matching TRBD1. This CDR3 is built from 14 residues. V shed 7 bases, J shed 5 bases, and the junction held 10 bases outside the gene matches. The germline CDR1 and CDR2 sequences are DFQATT and SNEGSKA (reference sequence). CDR3 sequence (DNA): TGCAGTGTTCCGTCGACAGGGGGCAGGGAGACCCAGTACTTC. Its protein is CSVPSTGGRETQYF.

This clonotype was recorded many times. V gene TRBV3-1 combines with J gene TRBJ2-7; TRBD2 might be the D (5 bases). CDR3 length: 15 amino acids. V shed 3 bases and J shed 5 bases, with 17 bases lying between them. Germline V lookup: CDR1 LGHDT, CDR2 YNNKEL (reference sequence). CDR3 coding DNA: TGTGCCAGCAGCCAGAGGGATTTTAGCATGGACGAGCAGTACTTC. This sequence encodes CASSQRDFSMDEQYF.

The CDR3 loop is CASSQDLWGSEAFF. CDR3 nucleotide sequence: TGTGCCAGCAGCCAAGATTTATGGGGCAGTGAAGCTTTCTTT. The J gene is TRBJ1-1, the V gene TRBV4-2; D is possibly TRBD1 (5 bases). Germline V gene data show CDR1 as LGHNA and CDR2 as YNFKEQ. V was trimmed by 0 bases and J by 7 bases, leaving 12 bases between them. The CDR3 consists of 14 residues.

J is TRBJ1-4 and V is TRBV20-1; D uncertain. Per the germline V gene, CDR1 is DFQATT and CDR2 is SNEGSKA (reference sequence). The V end lost 5 bases, the J end lost 3 bases, and 10 bases lay between the germline ends. The CDR3 loop spans 13 amino acids. The CDR3: CSAPAGANEKLFF. The CDR3, as DNA: TGCAGTGCTCCCGCAGGAGCTAATGAAAAACTGTTTTTT.

This sequence joins TRBV25-1 and TRBJ2-7; TRBD2 agrees at 10 bases. Unmatched junction bases numbered 8, after V lost 5 bases and J lost 4 bases. The CDR3 runs 15 residues. CDR1 and CDR2 (germline): MGHDK, SYGVNS. The chain's CDR3 is CASSYQLAGRYEQYF. The CDR3, as DNA: TGTGCCAGCAGTTACCAACTAGCGGGAAGGTACGAGCAGTACTTC.

This clonotype was counted a single time. The rearrangement uses TRBV6-1 and TRBJ2-7; tentatively, D is TRBD2 (6 bases). Trimming shortened V by 5 bases and J by 2 bases, and 16 bases separated the two germline ends. The CDR3 is 15 amino acids. CDR1 MNHNS and CDR2 SASEGT come from the germline V gene. The CDR3 sequence is CASSRDSGATYEQYF. The CDR3 bases are TGTGCCAGCAGTAGGGACTCCGGGGCGACCTACGAGCAGTACTTC.

This clonotype occurred many times. The chain recombines TRBV5-1 with TRBJ2-5; 15 positions match TRBD2. J lost 2 bases, V lost 5 bases, and 4 bases had no gene match. CDR3 length: 16 residues. The V gene's germline CDR1 is SGHRS and CDR2 YFSETQ. This chain's CDR3 is CASRGLAGGPQETQYF. Written as DNA, the CDR3 is TGCGCCAGCAGAGGACTAGCGGGAGGGCCGCAAGAGACCCAGTACTTC.

The gene calls are TRBV11-3 and TRBJ2-2, with TRBD1 matching over 10 bases. The CDR3 is 15 amino acids. Germline V gene sequence: CDR1 SGHNT, CDR2 YENEEA. Trimming took 5 bases from V and 7 from J; bases not matched to a gene: 7. The CDR3 bases are TGTGCCAGCAGCCCCGGGACAGGGGTTATCGGGGAGCTGTTTTTT. This sequence encodes CASSPGTGVIGELFF. The whole variable domain, remainder taken from reference TRBV11-3 and TRBJ2-2, is EAGVVQSPRYKIIEKKQPVAFWCNPISGHNTLYWYLQNLGQGPELLIRYENEEAVDDSQLPKDRFSAERLKGVDSTLKIQPAELGDSAVYLCASSPGTGVIGELFFGEGSRLTVL.